The entry below gives a single T cell receptor beta chain sequence along with its context. In the source study's methods: Amplification of reference gene primers provided the estimated nucleated cell counts. Clones were sequenced by immunoSEQ multiplex PCR, and TCRdb holds only the in-frame ones, with some missing. The V and J calls and clone size come from that table; D and trimming were worked out from the DNA. Of roughly 180,000 clones listed, approximately 85% are singletons. This entry belongs to a study of blood T cell repertoires in COVID-19. CDR1 LGHDT and CDR2 YNNKEL come from the germline V gene (reference sequence). The J segment lost 4 bases and the V segment lost 3 bases, leaving 4 bases of the junction unmatched. The CDR3 is 15 amino acids.

This TCR came from a woman aged 55-70 years with acute or convalescent COVID-19. This rearrangement joins TRBV3-1 (or the pseudogene TRBV3-2) to TRBJ2-7, with TRBD2 matching 12 bases. What was sequenced was peripheral blood. This CDR3 reads CASSQTSGRTYEQYV. CDR3 bases: TGTGCCAGCAGCCAGACTAGCGGGAGAACGTACGAGCAGTACGTC.